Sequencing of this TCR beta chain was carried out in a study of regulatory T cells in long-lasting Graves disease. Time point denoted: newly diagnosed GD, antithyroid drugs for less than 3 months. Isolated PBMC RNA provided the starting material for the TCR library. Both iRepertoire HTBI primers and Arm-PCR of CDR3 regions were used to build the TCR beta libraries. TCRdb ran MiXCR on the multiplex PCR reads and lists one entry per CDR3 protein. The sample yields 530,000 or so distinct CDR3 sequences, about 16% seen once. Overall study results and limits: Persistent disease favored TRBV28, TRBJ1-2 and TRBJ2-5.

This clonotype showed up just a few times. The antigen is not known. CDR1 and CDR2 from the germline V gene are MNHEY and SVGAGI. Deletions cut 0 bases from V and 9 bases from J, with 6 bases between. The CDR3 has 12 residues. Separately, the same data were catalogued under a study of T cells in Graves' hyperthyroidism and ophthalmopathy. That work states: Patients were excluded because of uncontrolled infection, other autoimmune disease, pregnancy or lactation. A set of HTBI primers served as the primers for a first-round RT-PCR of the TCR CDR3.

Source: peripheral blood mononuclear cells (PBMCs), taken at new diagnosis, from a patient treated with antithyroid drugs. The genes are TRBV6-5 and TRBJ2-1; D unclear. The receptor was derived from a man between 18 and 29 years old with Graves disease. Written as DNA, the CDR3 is TGTGCCAGCAGTTACTCTTCCAGTGAGCAGTTCTTC. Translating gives CASSYSSSEQFF.